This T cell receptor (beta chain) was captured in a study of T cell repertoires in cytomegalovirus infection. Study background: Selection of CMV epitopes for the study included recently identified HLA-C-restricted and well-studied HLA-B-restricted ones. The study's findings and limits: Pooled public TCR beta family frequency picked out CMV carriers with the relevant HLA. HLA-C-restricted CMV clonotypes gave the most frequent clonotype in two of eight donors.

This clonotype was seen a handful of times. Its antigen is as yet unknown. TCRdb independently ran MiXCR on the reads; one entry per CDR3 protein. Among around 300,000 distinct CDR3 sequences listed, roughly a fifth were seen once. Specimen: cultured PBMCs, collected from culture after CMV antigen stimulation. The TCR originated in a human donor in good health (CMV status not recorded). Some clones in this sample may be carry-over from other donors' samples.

The CDR3 nucleotides are TGTGCTAGTGGATTAGATAGCGGGAGTGGAGAGACCCAGTACTTC. Its protein is CASGLDSGSGETQYF. The chain joins TRBV12-5 to TRBJ2-5, with 9 bases aligning to TRBD2. CDR1 is LGHNT and CDR2 is FRNRAP in the germline V gene. The CDR3 spans 15 residues. The J segment lost 4 bases and the V segment lost 6 bases, leaving 9 bases of the junction unmatched.